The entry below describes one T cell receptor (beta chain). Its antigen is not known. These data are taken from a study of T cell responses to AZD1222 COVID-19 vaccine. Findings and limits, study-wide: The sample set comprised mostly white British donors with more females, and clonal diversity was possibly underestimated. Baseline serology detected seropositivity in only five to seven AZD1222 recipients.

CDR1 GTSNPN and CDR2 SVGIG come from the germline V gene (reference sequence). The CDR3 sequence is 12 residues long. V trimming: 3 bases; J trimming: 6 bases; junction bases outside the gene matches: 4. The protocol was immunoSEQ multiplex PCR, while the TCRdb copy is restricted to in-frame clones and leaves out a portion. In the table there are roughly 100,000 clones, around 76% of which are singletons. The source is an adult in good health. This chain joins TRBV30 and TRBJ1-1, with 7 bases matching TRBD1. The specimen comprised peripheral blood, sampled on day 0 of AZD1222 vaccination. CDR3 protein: CAWSRGGAEAFF. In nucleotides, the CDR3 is TGTGCCTGGAGCAGGGGGGGAGCTGAAGCTTTCTTT. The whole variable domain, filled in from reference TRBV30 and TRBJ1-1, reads SQTIHQWPATLVQPVGSPLSLECTVEGTSNPNLYWYRQAAGRGLQLLFYSVGIGQISSEVPQNLSASRPQDRQFILSSKKLLLSDSGFYLCAWSRGGAEAFFGQGTRLTVV.